This TCR beta chain was recorded in a study of T-cell memory formation after mild COVID-19. Study overall: Largely, the TCR clusters proved donor specific.

This clonotype was seen a single time. Its specificity is not known. This CDR3 comprises 16 residues. The V gene end was trimmed by 2 bases and the J gene end by 8 bases; junction bases not matched to a gene: 6. Germline V gene lookup returns CDR1 KGHSH and CDR2 LQKENI. One entry per CDR3 protein, called by TCRdb with MiXCR from the 5' RACE reads. The data show 340,000 or so distinct CDR3 sequences, 10% to 15% seen once. Overall study findings and caveats: Certain responding clones were present in pre-infection memory, suggesting participation of cross-reactive memory. From day 15 to 85, contracting clones were balanced between CD4 and CD8, whereas later expanders leaned toward CD4+. Of the contracting clones, CD4+ ones lay mainly in CM and EM, and CD8+ ones in EMRA.

The sequencing sample was made of PBMCs or a T cell subset sorted from them (not recorded which). The V call is TRBV18, the J call TRBJ1-6, with 10 bases identical to TRBD1. The sequence was obtained from a man younger than 35 who had mild COVID-19 (a few samples of this study predate the infection). Cell type and time point are not known. CDR3 sequence reads: CASSPSGDRGHSPLHF. In DNA form, the CDR3 reads TGTGCCAGCTCACCATCTGGGGACAGGGGTCATTCACCCCTCCACTTT.